This entry concerns a single T cell receptor (beta chain). What it binds is unknown. This sample is part of a study of metastatic and nonmetastatic thyroid tumors. Overall study context: Repertoires were compared across blood and tumor or nodule tissue from malignant and benign thyroid patients. Broader study findings: Patients with malignant thyroid tumors reportedly had significantly higher TCR beta diversity than those with benign nodules, in blood and tumor.

As originally analysed: CDR3 differences across clinicopathological groups were used to build a distant-metastasis classifier for papillary thyroid cancer. TCRdb re-called the PCR reads via MiXCR. What appears here as the V and J calls and clone size reflects TCRdb's work, not the paper's. Altogether roughly 8,000 clones are present, roughly 25% being singletons, with the ten largest covering under 30%. Patients had received no treatment of any kind before thyroid surgery. This CDR3 spans 14 amino acids. Trimming took 8 bases from V and 0 from J; bases not matched to a gene: 5. From germline, CDR1 is MNHNS and CDR2 SASEGT.

Sequencing was carried out using tumor tissue. This chain uses TRBV6-1 with TRBJ2-7; 9 positions agree with TRBD2. The receptor was derived from a female donor with papillary thyroid cancer or a benign thyroid nodule (not recorded which). Some clones in this sample may be carry-over from other donors' samples. The CDR3 DNA follows: TGTGCCAGCTTTCTAGCGGGGAGCTCCTACGAGCAGTACTTC. Amino acid sequence: CASFLAGSSYEQYF.